This T cell receptor (beta chain) was found in a study of cytomegalovirus exposure and HLA in healthy donors. Study-wide background: The 90 to 150 validation repertoires were produced on the same platform as the roughly 700 repertoires of the first cohort. This was reported in a later analysis.

Generated by immunoSEQ multiplex PCR, the TCRdb table keeps only in-frame clones and is missing some. The sample has fewer than 85,000 clones, 70% to 90% seen once. This CDR3 is 14 amino acids long. Trimming pared 3 bases from V and 5 bases from J, leaving 17 bases between. Per the germline V gene, CDR1 is GTSNPN and CDR2 is SVGIG (reference sequence). Source material: PBMCs. This rearrangement joins TRBV30 to TRBJ2-7, with D possibly being TRBD1 (6 bases). The TCR was taken from a woman younger than 35 in good health and CMV-seropositive. The chain's CDR3 is CAWRGTTGFHEQYF. Written as DNA, the CDR3 is TGTGCCTGGAGGGGAACGACAGGTTTCCACGAGCAGTACTTC.